This T cell receptor (beta chain) was found in a study of blood T cell repertoires in COVID-19. Study context: COVID-19 samples, acute and convalescent, were from the United States, Italy and Spain. T cells, B-cell-depleted T cells, or PBMCs supplied cDNA or gDNA.

CDR1 and CDR2 (germline): MNHEY, SVGEGT. CDR3 size: 14 residues. V lost 6 bases, J lost 10 bases, and 7 bases stayed unmatched. Per the original methods: Amplifying reference gene primers gave estimates of nucleated cell counts. Only in-frame clones appear in the TCRdb table, and some are missing; sequencing was by immunoSEQ multiplex PCR. V and J calls and clone size are copied from that table; D and trimming were computed from the DNA. In the table there are about 120,000 clones, about 85% of which are singletons. The rearrangement joins TRBV6-2 or TRBV6-3 to TRBJ2-1, with 12 nucleotides matching TRBD2. The sequence derives from a man of 80 years or more with acute or convalescent COVID-19. The material sequenced was peripheral blood. Here the CDR3 reads CASSRLAGAWEQFF. CDR3 in DNA: TGTGCCAGCAGCAGACTAGCGGGGGCATGGGAGCAGTTCTTC.